The 11 T cell receptor beta chains in this list originate from one sample, sequenced in a study of beta chain features in type 1 diabetes. For these TCRs, the target antigens are not known. Investigators reverse transcribed all isolated RNA, so they sequenced expressed TCRB transcripts. The assay was immunoSEQ multiplex PCR, and TCRdb's table has in-frame clones only and misses some. The table shows around 280,000 clones, with over 12% occurring only once. Study-level results: In every one of the four CD4+ subsets, TCRB CDR3s were moderately but significantly shorter in Type 1 diabetes patients.

Sequenced material: naive CD4+ T cells from blood. These receptors came from a man aged 18 to 30 with type 1 diabetes.

The genes are TRBV29-1 and TRBJ2-7; 7 nucleotides match TRBD2. In germline, CDR1 is SQVTM, CDR2 ANQGSEA. The V segment lost 6 bases and the J segment 3 bases; nucleotides outside the gene matches: 8. The CDR3 spans 13 residues. The CDR3 DNA reads as TGCAGCGTCCGTGAAGCGGGGATCTACGAGCAGTACTTC. Amino acids: CSVREAGIYEQYF.

Notes on this clone: Other nucleotide sequences in the sample specify the same CDR3. This sequence joins TRBV30 and TRBJ1-5; D is unclear. The CDR3 has 13 residues. Germline V gene sequence: CDR1 GTSNPN, CDR2 SVGIG (reference sequence). V lost 0 bases and J 1 base, leaving 4 bases between the germline ends. In DNA, the CDR3 is TGTGCCTGGAGTGTCTCGAGCAATCAGCCCCAGCATTTT. It yields the protein CAWSVSSNQPQHF.

The chain joins TRBV7-2 to TRBJ2-2; 15 positions agree with TRBD2. The trim removed 3 bases at V and 6 bases at J, leaving 8 bases unmatched. Germline V lookup: CDR1 SGHTA, CDR2 FQGNSA. This CDR3 contains 18 residues. CDR3 in amino acids: CASSFTGLAGGQAGELFF. The DNA for the CDR3 is TGTGCCAGCAGCTTCACCGGACTAGCGGGGGGGCAGGCCGGGGAGCTGTTTTTT.

This clone was counted only a few times. The chain has TRBV19 and TRBJ2-7, with TRBD2 identical over 10 bases. Germline loops: CDR1 LNHDA, CDR2 SQIVND (reference sequence). V lost 4 bases, J lost 3 bases, and 3 bases stayed unmatched. This CDR3 region has 14 residues. CDR3 DNA: TGTGCCAGTAGTAATAGCGGGAGGAACTACGAGCAGTACTTC. Translation: CASSNSGRNYEQYF.

This sequence joins TRBV7-2 and TRBJ2-3; 7 nucleotides agree with TRBD2. This CDR3 contains 17 residues. V lost 5 bases to trimming and J lost 2 bases; unmatched junction nucleotides: 13. The germline gives CDR1 SGHTA, CDR2 FQGNSA. The CDR3 region is CASSPSPLATLTDTQYF. The CDR3 DNA is TGTGCCAGCAGCCCCTCTCCACTAGCGACCCTCACAGATACGCAGTATTTT. Full variable domain (missing parts from reference TRBV7-2 and TRBJ2-3): GAGVSQSPSNKVTEKGKDVELRCDPISGHTALYWYRQSLGQGLEFLIYFQGNSAPDKSGLPSDRFSAERTGGSVSTLTIQRTQQEDSAVYLCASSPSPLATLTDTQYFGPGTRLTVL.

V is TRBV7-6 and J is TRBJ1-2; D may be TRBD1 (5 bases). This CDR3 is 14 amino acids long. V lost 5 bases to trimming and J lost 4 bases, with 14 bases between them. Per the germline V gene, CDR1 is SGHVS and CDR2 is FNYEAQ. In nucleotides, the CDR3 is TGTGCCAGCAGCGACGTTCCGGGGGGCTATGGCTACACCTTC. Amino acid sequence: CASSDVPGGYGYTF.

This clone was observed a handful of times. The chain is built from TRBV18 and TRBJ1-1; no definite D call. The CDR3 covers 17 residues. Per the germline V gene, CDR1 is KGHSH and CDR2 is LQKENI. V was trimmed by 6 bases and J by 1 base, leaving 21 bases between them. In DNA form, the CDR3 reads TGTGCCAGCTCGCCCACCCGGCGCGAACAGTCGAACACTGAAGCTTTCTTT. Translated, it gives CASSPTRREQSNTEAFF.

This clone was counted only a few times. CDR3 coding DNA: TGTGCCAGCTCCATGGGGGGTTCCTACGAGCAGTACTTC. Translation gives CASSMGGSYEQYF. The chain couples TRBV28 to TRBJ2-7; TRBD2 is a possible D gene (6 bases). Trimming cost V 8 bases and J 1 base, with 12 bases left between them. This CDR3 spans 13 amino acids. Germline CDR1 reads MDHEN; CDR2 reads SYDVKM.

This clone was counted between two and nine times. The V and J genes are TRBV6-1 and TRBJ2-5; unclear D gene. The germline V gene encodes CDR1 MNHNS and CDR2 SASEGT. The CDR3 runs 10 residues. V lost 7 bases to trimming and J lost 4 bases, with 4 bases between them. The CDR3 reads CASILETQYF. CDR3 nucleotide sequence: TGTGCCAGCATTCTAGAGACCCAGTACTTC.

The V gene is TRBV9, the J gene TRBJ2-2; 8 bases map to TRBD2. J gave up 2 bases and V 5 bases, and 14 bases lay outside the gene matches. Germline values: CDR1 SGDLS, CDR2 YYNGEE. This CDR3 has 18 residues. CDR3 protein: CASSPRPGGPTNTGELFF. The CDR3 DNA follows: TGTGCCAGCAGTCCCCGACCGGGAGGGCCTACTAACACCGGGGAGCTGTTTTTT.

The rearrangement uses TRBV7-2 and TRBJ2-7; no clear D gene. There are 14 residues in the CDR3. Germline CDR1 reads SGHTA; CDR2 reads FQGNSA. V lost 1 base, J lost 1 base, and 8 bases lay in between. The chain's CDR3 is CASSLEVASYEQYF. CDR3 in DNA: TGTGCCAGCAGCTTAGAGGTAGCTTCCTACGAGCAGTACTTC.